This TCR beta chain was obtained from a study of Ad26.COV2.S vaccination and SARS-CoV-2 variants (dated by TCRdb to the early 2020s). Study-wide context: Donors in the vaccine arm were drawn from COV1001, a multicentre, randomized, double-blind, placebo-controlled phase I-IIa trial testing Ad26.COV2.S in healthy adults. Trial participants were randomized into five groups of five, in which low-dose or high-dose Ad26.COV2.S was given once or twice, or placebo was given on both occasions. Ad26.COV2.S was administered intramuscularly at 5 x 10^10 or 1 x 10^11 viral particles, either as a single shot or as two shots given 56 days apart. The TCR-sequenced set comprised approximately 32 samples: some 20 Ad26.COV2.S vaccine recipients, 5 placebo recipients and 8 SARS-CoV-2 convalescent individuals. Investigators did not know the trial group allocation while performing experiments and assessing outcomes. TCRbeta repertoire sequencing served as the tool for gauging how specific and how broad the SARS-CoV-2-reactive T cell receptors were following Ad26.COV2.S vaccination. Study-wide conclusions, independent of this receptor: According to the authors, total T cell responses may have been underestimated by the TCR breadth and depth analyses. Non-spike TCR breadth was comparable between vaccine and placebo recipients, consistent with the vaccine containing only spike. Compared with placebo recipients, Ad26.COV2.S recipients showed higher spike-specific TCR breadth (P = 0.0014). After vaccination, substantial breadth of spike-specific CD8+ and CD4+ T cell responses was reported. The study was not powered for comparison of responses between vaccine doses or regimens.

The immunoSEQ Assay was used to sequence TCRbeta CDR3 regions. After extraction, genomic DNA underwent amplification by bias-controlled multiplex PCR, followed by high-throughput sequencing. In the authors' own workflow: Collapsing and filtering of sequences were performed to quantify the absolute abundance of each unique TCRbeta CDR3 region. T cell fraction was estimated by normalizing TCRbeta template counts to usable DNA, which was measured by amplifying reference genes present in all nucleated cells. Repertoire TCRs were annotated as SARS-CoV-2-specific when V gene, CDR3 amino acid sequence and J gene were exactly matched to a known reactive TCR set. The reference SARS-CoV-2 TCR set was derived from MIRA and filtered for enrichment in COVID-19-positive ImmuneCODE repertoires, a step that removed public or cross-reactive TCRs. Using the MIRA antigens, annotated TCRs were further analysed by specific ORF or by position within an ORF. Breadth was defined as the number of annotated unique rearrangements divided by the total number of unique productive rearrangements, and depth was defined as the summed frequency of the annotated unique rearrangements. Group comparisons of TCR breadth used two-sided Wilcoxon rank-sum tests. TCRdb took this table from immuneACCESS and kept in-frame rearrangements with V and J called. Such tables lack part of the clones; where checked against another copy, unresolved V genes explain under half of the gap, and the rest is unexplained. The V and J calls and clone size are taken from that table; D and trimming were inferred from the DNA. In all, the sample holds roughly 700,000 clones, and around 92% of those were seen once. Over 1.3% of the sample is held by the ten biggest clonotypes.

Concerning this clone: The target of this receptor is not known. The input lacks base qualities; no much larger clone sits a single base away. The same CDR3 also results from other DNA sequences found in this sample.

In the paper's terms, the treatment or condition label means: about 20 received Ad26.COV2.S at low or high dose, single or two shots; roughly five received placebo; per-sample allocation not given. For vaccine and placebo recipients, repertoires were sequenced using samples collected on day 63 after the first injection. Cohort 1b enrolled around 24 adults aged 18-55 years at a single site in Boston, USA, between 29 July and 7 August 2020. Ad26.COV2.S was a replication-incompetent adenovirus type 26 vector that expressed a prefusion-stabilized SARS-CoV-2 spike protein derived from the original Wuhan strain. The cysteine opens and the phenylalanine closes a CDR3 of 14 amino acids. Just CDR3 DNA is preserved here, 42 bases in frame from base 1. V is cut by 0 bases and J by 7 bases, and the space between the germline ends is 10 bases. In the germline V gene (reference sequence), CDR1 corresponds to LGHDT and CDR2 to YNNKEL.

Sequenced here: peripheral blood, sampled in a trial of Ad26.COV2.S vaccine versus placebo. The source is a person aged 18-60 years who received the Ad26.COV2.S COVID-19 vaccine or a placebo. The chain is made from TRBV3-1 (or the pseudogene TRBV3-2) and TRBJ1-5, with no D gene named confidently. The DNA sequence reads TGTGCCAGCAGCCAAGATCGAGGGAGACAGCCCCAGCATTTT. This is translated as CASSQDRGRQPQHF.